The clone carrying this T cell receptor (beta chain) showed up just a few times. TCRdb reanalysed the 5' RACE reads using MiXCR and keeps one entry per CDR3 protein. The sample carries tens of thousands of distinct CDR3 sequences, 5% to 7.5% recorded once. The data are from a study of early T cells in non-severe SARS-CoV-2 infection. This CDR3 is 14 amino acids long. The germline V gene encodes CDR1 SGHVS and CDR2 FQNEAQ. V was cut by 5 bases and J by 2 bases, with 12 bases left in between. V usage is TRBV7-8 and J usage is TRBJ1-1, with D possibly being TRBD1 (6 bases). The TCR sequence derives from an adult who was a healthcare worker with PCR-confirmed SARS-CoV-2 infection or an uninfected control (not recorded which). Material: whole blood, obtained at baseline. The DNA of the CDR3 is TGTGCCAGCAGCAAAACAGGGAGAAACACTGAAGCTTTCTTT. Its translation is CASSKTGRNTEAFF.